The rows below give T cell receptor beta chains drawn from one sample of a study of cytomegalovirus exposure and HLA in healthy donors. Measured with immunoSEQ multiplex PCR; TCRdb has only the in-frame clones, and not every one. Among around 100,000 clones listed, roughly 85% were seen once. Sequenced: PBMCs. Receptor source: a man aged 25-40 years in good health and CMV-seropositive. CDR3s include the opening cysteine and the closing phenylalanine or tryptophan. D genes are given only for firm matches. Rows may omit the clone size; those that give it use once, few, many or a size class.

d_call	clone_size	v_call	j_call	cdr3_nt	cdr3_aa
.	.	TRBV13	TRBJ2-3	TGTGCCAGCAGCCTAGTTATAATGTCAGATACGCAGTATTTT	CASSLVIMSDTQYF
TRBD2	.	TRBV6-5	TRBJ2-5	TGTGCCAGCAGTTTCGGGGGGGCATTATTGGAGACCCAGTACTTC	CASSFGGALLETQYF
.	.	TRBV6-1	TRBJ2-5	TGTGCCAGCAGTGTAGACAGCACAATTCAAGAGACCCAGTACTTC	CASSVDSTIQETQYF
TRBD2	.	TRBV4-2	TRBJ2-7	TGTGCCAGCAGCCATACGGCGGGGGGTGTAAACGAGCAGTACTTC	CASSHTAGGVNEQYF
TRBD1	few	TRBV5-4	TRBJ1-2	TGTGCCAGCAGTAGACAGGGGACGCACTATGGCTACACCTTC	CASSRQGTHYGYTF
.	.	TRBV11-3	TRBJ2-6	TGTGCCAGCAGCTTCCCCTGGGGGGATAGGGCCAACGTCCTGACTTTC	CASSFPWGDRANVLTF
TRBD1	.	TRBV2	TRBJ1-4	TGTGCCAGCAGCCGGGACAGGGTGGAAAAACTGTTTTTT	CASSRDRVEKLFF
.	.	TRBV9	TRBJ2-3	TGTGCCAGCAGCCCCACAGGTTCTCATACGCAGTATTTT	CASSPTGSHTQYF
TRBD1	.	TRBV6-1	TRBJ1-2	TGTGCTATCCTACAGGGGGCGCGGGCTTATGGCTACACCTTC	CAILQGARAYGYTF
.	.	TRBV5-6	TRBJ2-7	TGTGCCAGCAGCTTGGGGGCGCGTGTTGACGAGCAGTACTTC	CASSLGARVDEQYF
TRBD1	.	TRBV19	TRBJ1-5	TGTGCCAGTAGTCTGGACAGGGACAATCAGCCCCAGCATTTT	CASSLDRDNQPQHF
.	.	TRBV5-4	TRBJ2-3	TGTGCCAGCAGCTTGGGGGCCAGCCCCATGAATTTT	CASSLGASPMNF
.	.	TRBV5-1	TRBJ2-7	TGCGCCAGCAGCTTGGGGGGGCCCTACGAGCAGTACTTC	CASSLGGPYEQYF
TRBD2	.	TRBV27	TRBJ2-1	TGTGCCAGCACCCCCGGGACTAGCGGGGTGGGGGGGCAGTTCTTC	CASTPGTSGVGGQFF
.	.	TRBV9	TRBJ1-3	TGTGCCAGCAGCGCTAGACTCGGGGGGTTATCGGGAAACACCATATATTTT	CASSARLGGLSGNTIYF
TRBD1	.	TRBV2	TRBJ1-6	TGTGCCAGCAGGGGGGACAGCTCCTATAATTCACCCCTCCACTTT	CASRGDSSYNSPLHF
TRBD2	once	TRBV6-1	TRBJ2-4	TGTGCCAGCAGTGAAGCCCCGACCTCTAGCGGGAGTGCGTACATTCAGTACTTC	CASSEAPTSSGSAYIQYF
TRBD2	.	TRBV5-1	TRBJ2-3	TGCGCCAGCAGCTTGGTGGCTAGCGGGAGCCCACGAAGCACAGATACGCAGTATTTT	CASSLVASGSPRSTDTQYF
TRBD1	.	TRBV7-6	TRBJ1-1	TGTGCCAGCAGCGGACCGACAGGGGGGACTGAAGCTTTCTTT	CASSGPTGGTEAFF
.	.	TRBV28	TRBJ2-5	TGTGCCAGCAGTTTATATGGCGGCAGGGCGGAGACCCAGTACTTC	CASSLYGGRAETQYF
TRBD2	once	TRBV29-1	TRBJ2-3	TGCAGCGTTGAACCCACTAGCGTTGGGTCAGATACGCAGTATTTT	CSVEPTSVGSDTQYF
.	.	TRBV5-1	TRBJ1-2	TGCGCCAGCAGCTTGGACACAGCTAACTATGGCTACACCTTC	CASSLDTANYGYTF
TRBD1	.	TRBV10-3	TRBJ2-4	TGTGCCATCAGGAAAGACAGGGGGGAAGCCAAAAACATTCAGTACTTC	CAIRKDRGEAKNIQYF
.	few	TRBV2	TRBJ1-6	TGTGCCAGCAGTGTGGACAGTAATTCACCCCTCCACTTT	CASSVDSNSPLHF
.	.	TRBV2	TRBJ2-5	TGTGCCAGCAGCTTAGTTGGGGGCGAAGAGACCCAGTACTTC	CASSLVGGEETQYF
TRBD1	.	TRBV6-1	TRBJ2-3	TGTGCCAGCAGTAACCGGGACAGGGGCAACAGATACGCAGTATTT	CASSNRDRGNRYAVF
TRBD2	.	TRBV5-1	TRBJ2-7	TGCGCCAGCAGCTTGGTCCCAGCGGGGGCCCGGGAGCAGTACTTC	CASSLVPAGAREQYF
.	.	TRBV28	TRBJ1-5	TGTGCCAGCAAGATAGGGGGGGATCAGCCCCAGCATTTT	CASKIGGDQPQHF
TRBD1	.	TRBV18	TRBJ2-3	TGTGCCAGCTCCCTAGGACAGGGGGCGATTGATACGCAGTATTTT	CASSLGQGAIDTQYF
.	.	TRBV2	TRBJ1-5	TGTGCCAGCAGTGAGAGCCAGGTGCATCAGCCCCAGCATTTT	CASSESQVHQPQHF
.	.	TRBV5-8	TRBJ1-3	TGTGCCAGCAGAATGTCGTACGGTTCTGGAAACACCATATATTTT	CASRMSYGSGNTIYF
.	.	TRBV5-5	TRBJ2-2	TGTGCCAGCAGCTTATTCCTCGGGGAGCTGTTTTTT	CASSLFLGELFF
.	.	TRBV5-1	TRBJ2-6	TGCGCCAGCAGCTCTTTACTACAGGGAGTCGGGGCCAACGTCCTGACTTTC	CASSSLLQGVGANVLTF
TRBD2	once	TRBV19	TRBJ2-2	TGTGCCAGTAGCCGGGGGGTGAACACCGGGGAGCTGTTTTTT	CASSRGVNTGELFF
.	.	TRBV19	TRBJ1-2	TGTGCCAGTAGTATCCAGGGGATCTTGTTTGGCTACACCTTC	CASSIQGILFGYTF